The clone carrying this T cell receptor (beta chain) was recorded once. The record originates from a study of cytomegalovirus exposure and HLA in healthy donors. Both 60 Vbeta primers and 13 Jbeta primers went into the PCR. The method was immunoSEQ multiplex PCR; TCRdb's version includes in-frame clones alone and lacks a portion of them. The repertoire holds approximately 150,000 clones, more than 70% seen once, with approximately 0.94% in the top ten. The material sequenced was PBMCs. The TCR originated in a woman aged 55-75 years in good health and CMV-seronegative.

DNA for the CDR3: TGTGCCTGGAGTGTAGGGGCGGGAGGGTACGAGCAGTACTTC. This translates into CAWSVGAGGYEQYF. The chain links TRBV30 to TRBJ2-7; TRBD2 matches at 9 bases. Germline CDR1 reads GTSNPN; CDR2 reads SVGIG (reference sequence). After removal of 0 bases from V and 4 bases from J, the junction contained 4 bases not matched to a gene. The CDR3 has 14 amino acids.